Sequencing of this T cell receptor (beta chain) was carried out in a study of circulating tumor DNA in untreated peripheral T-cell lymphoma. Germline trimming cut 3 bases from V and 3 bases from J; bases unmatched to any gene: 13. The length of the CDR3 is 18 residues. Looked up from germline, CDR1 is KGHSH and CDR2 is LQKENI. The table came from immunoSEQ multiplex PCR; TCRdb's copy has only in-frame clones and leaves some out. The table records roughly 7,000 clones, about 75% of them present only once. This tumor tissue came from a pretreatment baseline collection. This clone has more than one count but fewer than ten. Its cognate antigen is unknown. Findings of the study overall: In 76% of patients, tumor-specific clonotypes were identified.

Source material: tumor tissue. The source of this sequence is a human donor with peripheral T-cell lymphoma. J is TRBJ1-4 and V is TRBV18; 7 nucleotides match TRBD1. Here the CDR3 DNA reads TGTGCCAGCTCACCTATACCGGGACAGAAGACCTCTAATGAAAAACTGTTTTTT. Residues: CASSPIPGQKTSNEKLFF.